This T cell receptor (beta chain) was captured in a study of T cell responses to AZD1222 COVID-19 vaccine. Repertoires were generated with immunoSEQ multiplex PCR, while TCRdb's copy carries only in-frame clones and drops some. The data hold more than 150,000 clones, with around 86% observed a single time. The CDR3 consists of 16 residues. V trimming: 0 bases; J trimming: 3 bases; junction bases outside the gene matches: 5. CDR1 and CDR2 from the germline V gene are SGHRS and YFSETQ. General study points: Spike-specific TCR repertoires showed rising breadth and depth after two AZD1222 doses.

Details on this clone: Its antigen is unidentified.

The origin of this receptor is an adult in good health. Sequenced here: peripheral blood, sampled on day 0 of MenACWY control vaccination. The chain has TRBV5-1 and TRBJ2-7; 11 positions agree with TRBD1. CDR3 sequence reads: CASSLGGTGGGYEQYF. CDR3 nucleotides: TGCGCCAGCAGCTTGGGAGGGACAGGGGGAGGCTACGAGCAGTACTTC.